The 2 T cell receptor beta chains in this list originate from one sample, sequenced in a study of T cell responses to AZD1222 COVID-19 vaccine. TCRdb keeps only in-frame clones here, not all; method: immunoSEQ multiplex PCR. The sample lists 95,000 to 150,000 clones, about 89% seen once, with 3.5% to 5% in the top ten. The sample in question was peripheral blood, obtained on day 0 of AZD1222 vaccination. These TCRs come from an adult in good health.

This chain links TRBV13 with TRBJ1-2; 7 bases match TRBD1. V shed 3 bases, J shed 4 bases, and the junction held 8 bases outside the gene matches. Germline V lookup: CDR1 PRHDT, CDR2 FYEKMQ (reference sequence). The CDR3 loop spans 15 amino acids. This chain's CDR3 is CASSLGQPTIYGYTF. As DNA, the CDR3 is TGTGCCAGCAGCTTGGGACAGCCAACCATCTATGGCTACACCTTC.

V usage is TRBV6-1 and J usage is TRBJ2-7; D gene ambiguous. Germline V CDR1 and CDR2: MNHNS, SASEGT. The CDR3 runs to 14 residues. Trimming cost V 2 bases and J 2 bases, with 10 bases left between them. The DNA for the CDR3 is TGTGCCAGCAGTGAATTCATGGAAGCCTACGAGCAGTACTTC. This translates into CASSEFMEAYEQYF.